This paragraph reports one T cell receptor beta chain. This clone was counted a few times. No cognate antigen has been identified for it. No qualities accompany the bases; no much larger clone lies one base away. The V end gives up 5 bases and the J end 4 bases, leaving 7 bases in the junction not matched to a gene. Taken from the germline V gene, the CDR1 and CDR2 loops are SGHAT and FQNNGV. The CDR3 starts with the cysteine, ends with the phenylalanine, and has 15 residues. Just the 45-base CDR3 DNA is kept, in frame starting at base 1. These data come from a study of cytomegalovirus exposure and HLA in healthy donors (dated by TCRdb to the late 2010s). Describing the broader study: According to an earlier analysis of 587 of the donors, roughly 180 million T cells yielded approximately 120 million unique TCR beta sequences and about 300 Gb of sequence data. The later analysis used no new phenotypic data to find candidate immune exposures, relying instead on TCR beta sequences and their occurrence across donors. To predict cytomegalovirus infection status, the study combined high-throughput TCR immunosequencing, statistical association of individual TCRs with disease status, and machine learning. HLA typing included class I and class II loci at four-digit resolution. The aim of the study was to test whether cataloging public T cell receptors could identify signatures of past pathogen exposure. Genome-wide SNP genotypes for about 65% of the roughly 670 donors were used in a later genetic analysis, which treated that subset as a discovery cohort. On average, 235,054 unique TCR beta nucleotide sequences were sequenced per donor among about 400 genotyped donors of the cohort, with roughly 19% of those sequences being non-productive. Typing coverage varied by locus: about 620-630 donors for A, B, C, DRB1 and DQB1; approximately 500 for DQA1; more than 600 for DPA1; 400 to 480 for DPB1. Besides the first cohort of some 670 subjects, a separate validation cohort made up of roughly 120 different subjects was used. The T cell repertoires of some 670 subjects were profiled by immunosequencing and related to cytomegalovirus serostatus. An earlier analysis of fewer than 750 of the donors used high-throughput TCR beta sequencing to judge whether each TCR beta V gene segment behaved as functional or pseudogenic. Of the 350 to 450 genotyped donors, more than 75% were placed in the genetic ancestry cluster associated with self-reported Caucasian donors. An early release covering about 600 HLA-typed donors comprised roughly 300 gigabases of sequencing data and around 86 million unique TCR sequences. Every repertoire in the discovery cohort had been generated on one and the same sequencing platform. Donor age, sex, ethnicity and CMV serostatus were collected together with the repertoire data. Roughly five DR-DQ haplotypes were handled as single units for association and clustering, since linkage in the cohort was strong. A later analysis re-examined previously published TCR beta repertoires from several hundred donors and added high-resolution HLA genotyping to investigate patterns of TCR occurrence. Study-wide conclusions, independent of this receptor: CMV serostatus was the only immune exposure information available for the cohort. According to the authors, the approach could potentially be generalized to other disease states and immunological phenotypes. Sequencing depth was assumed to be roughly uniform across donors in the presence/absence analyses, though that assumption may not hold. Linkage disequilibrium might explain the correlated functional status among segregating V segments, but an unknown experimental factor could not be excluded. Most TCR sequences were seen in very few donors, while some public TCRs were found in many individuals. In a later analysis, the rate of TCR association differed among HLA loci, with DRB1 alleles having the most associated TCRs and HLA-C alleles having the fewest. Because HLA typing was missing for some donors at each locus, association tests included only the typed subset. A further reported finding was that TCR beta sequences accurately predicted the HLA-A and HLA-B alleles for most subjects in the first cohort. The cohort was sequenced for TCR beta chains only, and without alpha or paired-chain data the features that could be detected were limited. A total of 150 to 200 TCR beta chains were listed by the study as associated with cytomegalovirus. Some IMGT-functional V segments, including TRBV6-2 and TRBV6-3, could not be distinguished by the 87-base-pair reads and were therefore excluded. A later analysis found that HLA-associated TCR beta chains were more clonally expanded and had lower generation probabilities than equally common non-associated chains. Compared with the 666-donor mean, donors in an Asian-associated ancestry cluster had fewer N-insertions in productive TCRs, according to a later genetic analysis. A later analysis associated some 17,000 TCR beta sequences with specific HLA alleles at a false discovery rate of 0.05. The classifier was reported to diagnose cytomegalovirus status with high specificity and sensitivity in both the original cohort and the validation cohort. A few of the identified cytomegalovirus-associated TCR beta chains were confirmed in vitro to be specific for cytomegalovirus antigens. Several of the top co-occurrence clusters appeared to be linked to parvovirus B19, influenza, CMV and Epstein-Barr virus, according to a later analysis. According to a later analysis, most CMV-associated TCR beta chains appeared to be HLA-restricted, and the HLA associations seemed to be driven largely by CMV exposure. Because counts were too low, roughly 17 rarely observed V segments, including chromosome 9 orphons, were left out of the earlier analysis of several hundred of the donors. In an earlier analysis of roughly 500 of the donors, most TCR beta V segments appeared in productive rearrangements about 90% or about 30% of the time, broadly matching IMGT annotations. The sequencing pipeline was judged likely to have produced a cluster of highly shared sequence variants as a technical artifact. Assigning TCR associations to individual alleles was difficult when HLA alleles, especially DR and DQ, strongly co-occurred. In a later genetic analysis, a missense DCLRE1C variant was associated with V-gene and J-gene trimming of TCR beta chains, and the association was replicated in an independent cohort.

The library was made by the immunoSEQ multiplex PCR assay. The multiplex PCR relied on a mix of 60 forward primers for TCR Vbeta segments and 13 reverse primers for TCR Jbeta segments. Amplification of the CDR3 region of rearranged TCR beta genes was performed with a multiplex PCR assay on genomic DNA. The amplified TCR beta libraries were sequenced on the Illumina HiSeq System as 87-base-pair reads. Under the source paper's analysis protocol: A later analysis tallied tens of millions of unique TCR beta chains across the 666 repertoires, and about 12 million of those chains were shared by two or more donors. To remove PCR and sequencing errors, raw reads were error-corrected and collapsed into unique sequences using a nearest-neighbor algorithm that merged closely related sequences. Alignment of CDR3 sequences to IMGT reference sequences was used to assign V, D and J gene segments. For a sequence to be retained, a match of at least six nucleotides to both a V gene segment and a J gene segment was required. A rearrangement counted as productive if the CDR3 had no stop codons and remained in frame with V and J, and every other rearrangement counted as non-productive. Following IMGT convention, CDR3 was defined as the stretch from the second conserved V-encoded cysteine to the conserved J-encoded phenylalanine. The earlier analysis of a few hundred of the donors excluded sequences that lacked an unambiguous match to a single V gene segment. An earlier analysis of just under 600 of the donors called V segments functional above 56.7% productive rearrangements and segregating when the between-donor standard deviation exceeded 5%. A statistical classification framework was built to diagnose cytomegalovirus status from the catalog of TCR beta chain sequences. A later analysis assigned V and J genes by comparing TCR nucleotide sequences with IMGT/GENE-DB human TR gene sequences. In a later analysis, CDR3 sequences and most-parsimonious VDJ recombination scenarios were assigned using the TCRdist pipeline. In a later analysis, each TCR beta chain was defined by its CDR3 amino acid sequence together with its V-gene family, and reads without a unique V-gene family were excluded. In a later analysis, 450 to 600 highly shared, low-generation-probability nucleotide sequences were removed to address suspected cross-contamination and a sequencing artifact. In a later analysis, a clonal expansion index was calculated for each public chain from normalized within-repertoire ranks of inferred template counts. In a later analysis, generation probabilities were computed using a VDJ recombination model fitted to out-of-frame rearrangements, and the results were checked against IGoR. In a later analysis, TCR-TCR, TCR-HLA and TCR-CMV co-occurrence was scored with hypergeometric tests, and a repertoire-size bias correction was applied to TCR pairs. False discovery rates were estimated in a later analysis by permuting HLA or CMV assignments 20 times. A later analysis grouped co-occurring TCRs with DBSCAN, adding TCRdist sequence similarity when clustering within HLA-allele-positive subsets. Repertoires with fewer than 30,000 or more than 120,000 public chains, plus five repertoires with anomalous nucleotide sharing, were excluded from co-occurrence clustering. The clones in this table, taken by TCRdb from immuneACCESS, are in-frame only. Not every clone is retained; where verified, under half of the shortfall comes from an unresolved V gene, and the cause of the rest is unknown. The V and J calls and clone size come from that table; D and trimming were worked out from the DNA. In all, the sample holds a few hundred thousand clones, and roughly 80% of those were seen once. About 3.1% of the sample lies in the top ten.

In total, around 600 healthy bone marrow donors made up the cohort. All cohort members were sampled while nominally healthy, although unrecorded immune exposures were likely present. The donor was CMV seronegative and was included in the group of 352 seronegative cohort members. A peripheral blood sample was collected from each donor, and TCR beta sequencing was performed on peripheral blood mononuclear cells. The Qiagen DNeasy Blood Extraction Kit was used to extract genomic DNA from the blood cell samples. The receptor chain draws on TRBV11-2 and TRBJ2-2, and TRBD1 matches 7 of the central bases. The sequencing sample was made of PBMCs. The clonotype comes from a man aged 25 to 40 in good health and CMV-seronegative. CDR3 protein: CASSLYTGVTGELFF. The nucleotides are TGTGCCAGCAGCCTTTATACAGGGGTCACCGGGGAGCTGTTTTTT.